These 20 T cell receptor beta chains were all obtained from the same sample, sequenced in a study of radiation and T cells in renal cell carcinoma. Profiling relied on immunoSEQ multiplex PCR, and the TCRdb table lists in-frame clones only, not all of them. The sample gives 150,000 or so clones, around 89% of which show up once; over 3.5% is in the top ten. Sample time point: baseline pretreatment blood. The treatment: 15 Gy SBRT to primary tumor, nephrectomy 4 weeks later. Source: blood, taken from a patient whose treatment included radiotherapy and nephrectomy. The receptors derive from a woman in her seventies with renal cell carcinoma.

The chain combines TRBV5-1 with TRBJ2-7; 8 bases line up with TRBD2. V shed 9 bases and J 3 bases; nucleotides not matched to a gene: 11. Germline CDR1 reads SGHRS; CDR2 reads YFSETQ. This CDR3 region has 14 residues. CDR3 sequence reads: CATSREGQIYEQYF. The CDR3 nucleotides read TGCGCCACCTCCCGGGAGGGTCAAATCTACGAGCAGTACTTC. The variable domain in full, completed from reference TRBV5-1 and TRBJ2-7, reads KAGVTQTPRYLIKTRGQQVTLSCSPISGHRSVSWYQQTPGQGLQFLFEYFSETQRNKGNFPGRFSGRQFSNSRSEMNVSTLELGDSALYLCATSREGQIYEQYFGPGTRLTVT.

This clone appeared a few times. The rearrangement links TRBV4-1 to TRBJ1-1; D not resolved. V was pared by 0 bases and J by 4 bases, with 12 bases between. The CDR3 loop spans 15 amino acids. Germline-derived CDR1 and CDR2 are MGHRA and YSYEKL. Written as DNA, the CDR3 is TGCGCCAGCAGCCAAGATGCAGCGGGCCCCACTGAAGCTTTCTTT. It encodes CASSQDAAGPTEAFF.

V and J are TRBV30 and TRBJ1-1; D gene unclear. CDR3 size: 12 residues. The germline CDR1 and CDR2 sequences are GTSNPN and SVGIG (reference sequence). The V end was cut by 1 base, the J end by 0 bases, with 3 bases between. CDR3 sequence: CAWSAMNTEAFF. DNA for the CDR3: TGTGCCTGGAGTGCCATGAACACTGAAGCTTTCTTT.

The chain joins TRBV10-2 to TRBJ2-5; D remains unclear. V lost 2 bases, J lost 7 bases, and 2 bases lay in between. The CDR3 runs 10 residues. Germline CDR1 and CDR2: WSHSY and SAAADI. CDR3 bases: TGCGCCAGCAGTGAGGGGACCCAGTACTTC. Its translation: CASSEGTQYF.

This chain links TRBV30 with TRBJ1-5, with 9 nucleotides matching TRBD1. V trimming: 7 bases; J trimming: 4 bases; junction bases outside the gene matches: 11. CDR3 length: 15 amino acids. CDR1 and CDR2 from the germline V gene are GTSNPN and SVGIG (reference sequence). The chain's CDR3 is CAFQLPGTGNQPQHF. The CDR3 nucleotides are TGTGCCTTCCAACTTCCAGGGACAGGGAATCAGCCCCAGCATTTT.

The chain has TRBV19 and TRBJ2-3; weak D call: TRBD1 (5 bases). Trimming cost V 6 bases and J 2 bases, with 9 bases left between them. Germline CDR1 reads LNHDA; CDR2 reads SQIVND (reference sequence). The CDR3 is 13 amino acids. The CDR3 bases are TGTGCCAGTAGACAGGACACCACAGATACGCAGTATTTT. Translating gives CASRQDTTDTQYF.

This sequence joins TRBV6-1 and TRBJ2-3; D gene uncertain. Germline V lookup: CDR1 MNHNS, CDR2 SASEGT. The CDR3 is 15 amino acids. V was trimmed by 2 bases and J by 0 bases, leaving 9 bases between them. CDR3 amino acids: CASSEQAGSTDTQYF. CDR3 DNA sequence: TGTGCCAGCAGTGAACAAGCAGGTAGCACAGATACGCAGTATTTT.

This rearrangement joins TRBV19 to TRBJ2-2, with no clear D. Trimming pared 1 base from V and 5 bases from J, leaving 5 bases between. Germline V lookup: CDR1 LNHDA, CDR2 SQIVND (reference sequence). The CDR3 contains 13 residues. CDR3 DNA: TGTGCCAGTAGTATAGGGGGAACCGGGGAGCTGTTTTTT. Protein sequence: CASSIGGTGELFF.

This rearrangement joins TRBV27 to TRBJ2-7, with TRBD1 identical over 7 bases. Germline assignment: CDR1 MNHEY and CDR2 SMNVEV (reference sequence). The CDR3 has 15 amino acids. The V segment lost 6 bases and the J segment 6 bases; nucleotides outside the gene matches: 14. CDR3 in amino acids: CASSNLAGTVGEQYF. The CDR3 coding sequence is TGTGCCAGCAGCAACCTGGCCGGGACAGTCGGCGAGCAGTACTTC.

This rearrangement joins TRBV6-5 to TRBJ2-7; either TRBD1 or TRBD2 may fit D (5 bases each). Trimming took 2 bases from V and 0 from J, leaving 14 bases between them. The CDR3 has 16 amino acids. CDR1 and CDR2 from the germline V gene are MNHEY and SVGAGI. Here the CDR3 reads CASSYGDRHNSYEQYF. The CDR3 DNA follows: TGTGCCAGCAGTTACGGGGACCGCCACAACTCCTACGAGCAGTACTTC.

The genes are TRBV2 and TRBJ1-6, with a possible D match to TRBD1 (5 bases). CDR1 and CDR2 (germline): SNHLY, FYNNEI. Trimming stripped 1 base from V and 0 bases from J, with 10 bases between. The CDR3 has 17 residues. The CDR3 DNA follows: TGTGCCAGCAGTGAAGGGGGCTTACGCTCCTATAATTCACCCCTCCACTTT. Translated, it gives CASSEGGLRSYNSPLHF.

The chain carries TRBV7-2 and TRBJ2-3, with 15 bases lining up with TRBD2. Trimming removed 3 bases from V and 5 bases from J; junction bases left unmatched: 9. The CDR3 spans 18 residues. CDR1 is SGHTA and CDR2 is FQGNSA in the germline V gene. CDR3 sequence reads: CASSFPRTSGGAIDTQYF. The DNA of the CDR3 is TGTGCCAGCAGCTTTCCCCGGACTAGCGGGGGGGCCATAGATACGCAGTATTTT.

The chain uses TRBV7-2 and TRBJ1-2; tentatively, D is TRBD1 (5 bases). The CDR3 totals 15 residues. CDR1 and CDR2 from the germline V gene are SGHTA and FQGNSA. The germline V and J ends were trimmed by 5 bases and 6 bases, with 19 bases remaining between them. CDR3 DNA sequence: TGTGCCAGCAGCCCCCCAGGAGTGGAGGGGAATGGCTACACCTTC. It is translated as CASSPPGVEGNGYTF.

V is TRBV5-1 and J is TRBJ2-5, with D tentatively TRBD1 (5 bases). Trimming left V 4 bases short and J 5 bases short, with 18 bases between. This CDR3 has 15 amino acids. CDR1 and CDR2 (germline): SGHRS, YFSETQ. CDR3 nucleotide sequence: TGCGCCAGCAGCGACAGATCTAAGGGTATGGAGACCCAGTACTTC. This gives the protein CASSDRSKGMETQYF.

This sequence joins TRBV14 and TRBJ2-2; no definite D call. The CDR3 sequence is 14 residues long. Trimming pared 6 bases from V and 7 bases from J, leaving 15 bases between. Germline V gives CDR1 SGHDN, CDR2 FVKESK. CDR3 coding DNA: TGTGCCAGCAGTGGCGGCCTGTGGGTCGGGGAGCTGTTTTTT. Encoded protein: CASSGGLWVGELFF.

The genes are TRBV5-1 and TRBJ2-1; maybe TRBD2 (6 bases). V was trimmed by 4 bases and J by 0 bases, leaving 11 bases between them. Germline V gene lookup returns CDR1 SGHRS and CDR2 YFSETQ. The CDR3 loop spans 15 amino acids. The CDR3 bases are TGCGCCAGCAGCCCCGCGGGGAGCTCCTACAATGAGCAGTTCTTC. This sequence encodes CASSPAGSSYNEQFF.

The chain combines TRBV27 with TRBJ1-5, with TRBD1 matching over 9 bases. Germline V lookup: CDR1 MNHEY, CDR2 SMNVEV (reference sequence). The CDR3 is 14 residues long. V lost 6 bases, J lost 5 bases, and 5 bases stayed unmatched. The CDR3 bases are TGTGCCAGCAGGAGGACAGGGGCTTATCAGCCCCAGCATTTT. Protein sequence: CASRRTGAYQPQHF.

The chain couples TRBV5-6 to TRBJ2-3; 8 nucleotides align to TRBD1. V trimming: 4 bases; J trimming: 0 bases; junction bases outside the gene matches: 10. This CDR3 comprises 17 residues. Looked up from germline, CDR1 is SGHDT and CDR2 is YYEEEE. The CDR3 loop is CASSGGTGGSSTDTQYF. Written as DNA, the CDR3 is TGTGCCAGCAGCGGTGGCACAGGGGGTTCCAGCACAGATACGCAGTATTTT.

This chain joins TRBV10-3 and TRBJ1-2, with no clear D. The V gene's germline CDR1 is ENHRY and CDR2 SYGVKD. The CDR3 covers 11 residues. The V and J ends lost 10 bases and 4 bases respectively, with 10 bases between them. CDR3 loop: CATQWSYGYTF. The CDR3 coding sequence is TGTGCCACTCAGTGGAGCTATGGCTACACCTTC.

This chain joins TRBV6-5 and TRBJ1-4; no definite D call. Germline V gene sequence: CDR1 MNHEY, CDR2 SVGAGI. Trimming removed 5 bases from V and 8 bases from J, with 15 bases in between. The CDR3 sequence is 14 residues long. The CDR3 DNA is TGTGCCAGCAGTCGCGCCGGCCCCCGGGAAAAACTGTTTTTT. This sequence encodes CASSRAGPREKLFF.